Included here is one T cell receptor beta chain sequence, with context. The target antigen is unknown. This CDR3 spans 14 amino acids. Trimming took 0 bases from V and 4 from J, leaving 6 bases between them. Germline V gene sequence: CDR1 SGHDN, CDR2 FVKESK. The data were taken from a study of cytomegalovirus exposure and HLA in healthy donors. The overall study: Later, an analysis reported that the 110 or so validation repertoires had used the same platform as the approximately 660 first-cohort repertoires. Overall study findings and caveats: Many donors shared some public TCRs, even though most TCR sequences were rare. Within the approximately 120 validation repertoires, first-cohort TCR clusters tended to co-occur, according to a later analysis. Researchers reported that three CMV-associated chains were confirmed in vitro as CMV antigen-specific.

Here immunoSEQ multiplex PCR was the method, and the copy in TCRdb shows in-frame clones only, minus some. The data hold approximately 100,000 clones, with roughly 87% observed a single time. This TCR was sampled from a woman in her twenties or thirties in good health and CMV-seronegative. The V gene is TRBV14, the J gene TRBJ2-2; maybe TRBD2 (5 bases). Specimen: PBMCs. The CDR3, as DNA: TGTGCCAGCAGCCAAGAAGCGGCCACCGGGGAGCTGTTTTTT. This encodes CASSQEAATGELFF.